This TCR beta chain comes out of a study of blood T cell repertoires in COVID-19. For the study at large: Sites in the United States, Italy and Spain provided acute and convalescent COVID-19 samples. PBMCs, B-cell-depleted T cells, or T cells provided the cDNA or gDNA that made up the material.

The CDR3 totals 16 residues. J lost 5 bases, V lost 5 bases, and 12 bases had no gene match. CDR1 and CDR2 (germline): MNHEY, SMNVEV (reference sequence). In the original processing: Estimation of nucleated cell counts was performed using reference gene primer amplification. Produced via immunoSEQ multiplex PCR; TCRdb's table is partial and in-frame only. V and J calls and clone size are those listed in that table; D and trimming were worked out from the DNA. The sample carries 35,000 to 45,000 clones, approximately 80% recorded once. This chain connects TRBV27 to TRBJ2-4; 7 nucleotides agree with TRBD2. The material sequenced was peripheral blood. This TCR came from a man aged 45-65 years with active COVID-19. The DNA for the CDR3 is TGTGCCAGCAGTCGACTTTGGGGGGGGTCAGAAAACATTCAGTACTTC. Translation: CASSRLWGGSENIQYF.